The present T cell receptor beta chain was sequenced within a study of blood T cell repertoires in COVID-19. Study context: Samples taken during acute and convalescent COVID-19 were collected in the United States, Italy and Spain.

Assay used: immunoSEQ multiplex PCR; TCRdb lists only in-frame clones, some missing. The top ten hold roughly 6.7% of the sample, which has more than 300,000 clones, 89% seen once. Between the trimmed V and J ends, which lost 1 base and 0 bases, there was a span of 7 bases. The CDR3 has 15 residues. Germline V gene data show CDR1 as SGHTA and CDR2 as FQGNSA. The chain joins TRBV7-2 to TRBJ1-3; D is undetermined. Sequencing used peripheral blood. This TCR came from a man younger than 35 who had recovered from COVID-19. CDR3 protein: CASSLDRHSGNTIYF. The CDR3 bases are TGTGCCAGCAGCTTAGACCGACACTCTGGAAACACCATATATTTT.